What follows are 24 T cell receptor beta chains derived from one specimen sequenced in a study of graft-versus-host responses after intestinal transplantation. Their antigen targets remain unknown. Assay used: immunoSEQ multiplex PCR; TCRdb lists only in-frame clones, some missing. The sample includes 88,000 or so clones, 85% to 90% of them seen just once. The sample here was unstimulated CD4+ T cells sorted from spleen or lymph node cells, taken before intestinal transplant. These receptors originate from a human donor who received an intestinal transplant.

The J gene is TRBJ1-2, the V gene TRBV15, with no clear D. The germline gives CDR1 LNHNV, CDR2 YYDKDF (reference sequence). Between the trimmed V and J ends, which lost 1 base and 2 bases, there was a span of 14 bases. This CDR3 has 16 residues. DNA of the CDR3: TGTGCCACCAGCAGAGTGTCGGTCAGGAGGAACTATGGCTACACCTTC. It translates to CATSRVSVRRNYGYTF. Based on the CDR3 plus reference TRBV15 and TRBJ1-2, the full variable domain is DAMVIQNPRYQVTQFGKPVTLSCSQTLNHNVMYWYQQKSSQAPKLLFHYYDKDFNNEADTPDNFQSRRPNTSFCFLDIRSPGLGDTAMYLCATSRVSVRRNYGYTFGSGTRLTVV.

This rearrangement joins TRBV11-2 to TRBJ2-7; D may be TRBD2 (7 bases). V gave up 5 bases and J gave up 4 bases, with 21 bases separating them. CDR1 SGHAT and CDR2 FQNNGV come from the germline V gene. This CDR3 spans 16 amino acids. This chain's CDR3 is CASSPGEGRRSYEQYF. The CDR3 bases are TGTGCCAGCAGCCCAGGGGAGGGCAGGAGGTCTTACGAGCAGTACTTC.

The V and J genes are TRBV10-2 and TRBJ1-1, with 7 bases aligning to TRBD1. The junction had 12 bases not matched to a gene; V was cut back by 8 bases and J by 6 bases. The CDR3 spans 14 residues. Germline CDR1 reads WSHSY; CDR2 reads SAAADI. The CDR3 sequence: CASENRGISAEAFF. CDR3 sequence (DNA): TGCGCCAGCGAAAACAGGGGAATCTCGGCTGAAGCTTTCTTT.

The chain is built from TRBV7-9 and TRBJ1-1; D remains ambiguous. V was shortened by 3 bases and J by 3 bases, with 11 bases between the two germline ends. This CDR3 is built from 14 residues. The germline V gene has CDR1 SEHNR and CDR2 FQNEAQ (reference sequence). The CDR3 protein is CASSFSNGDTEAFF. DNA for the CDR3: TGTGCCAGCAGCTTTTCTAACGGAGACACTGAAGCTTTCTTT.

This clone was seen just once. This chain links TRBV5-1 with TRBJ2-5; tentative D call: TRBD2 (6 bases). Trimming stripped 4 bases from V and 5 bases from J, with 18 bases between. The CDR3 spans 15 residues. The germline V gene has CDR1 SGHRS and CDR2 YFSETQ. DNA for the CDR3: TGCGCCAGCAGCAGGGGCGCTAGCGCCCTGGAGACCCAGTACTTC. This sequence encodes CASSRGASALETQYF. Using reference TRBV5-1 and TRBJ2-5 for the parts outside the CDR3, the full variable domain is KAGVTQTPRYLIKTRGQQVTLSCSPISGHRSVSWYQQTPGQGLQFLFEYFSETQRNKGNFPGRFSGRQFSNSRSEMNVSTLELGDSALYLCASSRGASALETQYFGPGTRLLVL.

The chain recombines TRBV5-4 with TRBJ2-1; maybe TRBD2 (6 bases). V gave up 2 bases and J gave up 1 base, with 16 bases separating them. CDR3 length equals 17 residues. The germline V gene encodes CDR1 SGHNT and CDR2 YYREEE (reference sequence). CDR3 DNA sequence: TGTGCCAGCAGCTTTCGGGGGATGGTCAGGTCCTACAATGAGCAGTTCTTC. It is translated as CASSFRGMVRSYNEQFF.

The chain carries TRBV19 and TRBJ2-7; tentatively, D is TRBD1 (7 bases). The CDR3 is 16 residues long. V was shortened by 0 bases and J by 4 bases, with 16 bases between the two germline ends. Looked up from germline, CDR1 is LNHDA and CDR2 is SQIVND (reference sequence). Here the CDR3 reads CASSIDYPGGRYEQYF. CDR3 nucleotides: TGTGCCAGTAGTATAGACTACCCAGGGGGGCGGTACGAGCAGTACTTC.

This chain uses TRBV5-1 with TRBJ1-2; TRBD1 aligns across 7 bases. Germline loops: CDR1 SGHRS, CDR2 YFSETQ. Unmatched junction bases numbered 11, after V lost 4 bases and J lost 8 bases. The CDR3 runs to 14 residues. The CDR3 DNA follows: TGCGCCAGCAGCCCCACAGGGGCCCCCTTAGGCTACACCTTC. It is translated as CASSPTGAPLGYTF.

The chain employs TRBV27 and TRBJ2-5, with D maybe TRBD2 (5 bases). Gene TRBJ2-7 matches the end of the DNA better, so the J call may be wrong. The CDR3 runs 14 residues. CDR1 is MNHEY and CDR2 is SMNVEV in the germline V gene (reference sequence). CDR3 nucleotides: TGTGCCAGCAGTGTTAGCGTGAACAGCCACGAGCAGTACTTC. Amino acids: CASSVSVNSHEQYF.

The chain carries TRBV5-6 and TRBJ2-3; D gene uncertain. Trimming left V 1 base short and J 0 bases short, with 12 bases between. This CDR3 is built from 16 residues. Germline CDR1 SGHDT, CDR2 YYEEEE. CDR3 sequence reads: CASSLSLVASTDTQYF. In DNA form, the CDR3 reads TGTGCCAGCAGCTTGAGCCTGGTAGCCAGCACAGATACGCAGTATTTT. Full variable domain (outside the CDR3, taken from reference TRBV5-6 and TRBJ2-3): DAGVTQSPTHLIKTRGQQVTLRCSPKSGHDTVSWYQQALGQGPQFIFQYYEEEERQRGNFPDRFSGHQFPNYSSELNVNALLLGDSALYLCASSLSLVASTDTQYFGPGTRLTVL.

The chain couples TRBV19 to TRBJ1-6; D is ambiguous. There are 16 residues in the CDR3. V was trimmed by 4 bases and J by 1 base, leaving 11 bases between them. From germline, CDR1 is LNHDA and CDR2 SQIVND (reference sequence). CDR3 bases: TGTGCCAGTAGTACCCTACTAGATTCCTATAATTCACCCCTCCACTTT. Protein: CASSTLLDSYNSPLHF.

The chain combines TRBV5-1 with TRBJ2-3, with TRBD1 identical over 12 bases. V trimming: 0 bases; J trimming: 5 bases; junction bases outside the gene matches: 4. The germline gives CDR1 SGHRS, CDR2 YFSETQ. The CDR3 has 16 residues. The CDR3 region is CASSLGDRGQGDTQYF. For the CDR3, the DNA is TGCGCCAGCAGCTTGGGGGACAGGGGGCAAGGAGATACGCAGTATTTT.

This clone was counted a single time. The chain is built from TRBV5-1 and TRBJ2-7; D is perhaps TRBD2 (6 bases). V was trimmed by 0 bases and J by 3 bases, leaving 13 bases between them. This CDR3 region has 15 residues. CDR1 SGHRS and CDR2 YFSETQ come from the germline V gene. Written as DNA, the CDR3 is TGCGCCAGCAGCTTGGGTCGGCAGGGAGGCTACGAGCAGTACTTC. This encodes CASSLGRQGGYEQYF.

The chain links TRBV5-6 to TRBJ2-5, with 7 bases matching TRBD1. The end of the DNA aligns better with TRBJ2-7, so the J call may be wrong. The CDR3 length is 14 residues. Germline V gives CDR1 SGHDT, CDR2 YYEEEE. The CDR3 sequence: CASSLQDRVHEQYF. CDR3 nucleotide sequence: TGTGCCAGCAGCTTGCAAGACAGGGTCCACGAGCAGTACTTC.

The chain combines TRBV5-5 with TRBJ2-2; no clear D. V lost 6 bases, J lost 1 base, and 19 bases lay in between. This CDR3 region has 17 residues. Germline-derived CDR1 and CDR2 are SGHKS and YYEKEE (reference sequence). This chain's CDR3 is CASIPIVGLLNTGELFF. In nucleotides, the CDR3 is TGTGCCAGCATCCCTATAGTCGGTTTGTTGAACACCGGGGAGCTGTTTTTT. The full variable domain, completed using reference TRBV5-5 and TRBJ2-2, is DAGVTQSPTHLIKTRGQQVTLRCSPISGHKSVSWYQQVLGQGPQFIFQYYEKEERGRGNFPDRFSARQFPNYSSELNVNALLLGDSALYLCASIPIVGLLNTGELFFGEGSRLTVL.

J is TRBJ1-1 and V is TRBV10-3; D gene ambiguous. Germline assignment: CDR1 ENHRY and CDR2 SYGVKD. Trimming cost V 7 bases and J 4 bases, with 16 bases left between them. This CDR3 is built from 14 residues. For the CDR3, the DNA is TGTGCCATCACTCCCCGGGGAGAGGGCACTGAAGCTTTCTTT. It is translated as CAITPRGEGTEAFF.

This sequence joins TRBV2 and TRBJ1-1; no firm D call. Germline V lookup: CDR1 SNHLY, CDR2 FYNNEI. V lost 1 base and J lost 5, with 8 bases in between. The CDR3 is 13 amino acids. Here the CDR3 reads CASSEGGRTEAFF. The CDR3 nucleotides are TGTGCCAGCAGTGAAGGAGGGCGGACTGAAGCTTTCTTT.

The J gene is TRBJ2-5, the V gene TRBV7-9; a weak D match, TRBD1 (6 bases). Trimming removed 1 base from V and 5 bases from J, with 14 bases in between. CDR1 is SEHNR, CDR2 FQNEAQ, per germline (reference sequence). The CDR3 runs to 15 residues. CDR3 nucleotides: TGTGCCAGCAGCTTAGTAGGGGGTAATGGGGAGACCCAGTACTTC. Its protein product is CASSLVGGNGETQYF.

The chain links TRBV5-1 to TRBJ2-1; no definite D call. Per germline, CDR1 SGHRS and CDR2 YFSETQ. The CDR3 spans 14 residues. The V and J ends lost 4 bases and 1 base respectively, with 9 bases between them. This CDR3 is CASSPWASYNEQFF. DNA of the CDR3: TGCGCCAGCAGCCCGTGGGCTTCCTACAATGAGCAGTTCTTC.

The rearrangement uses TRBV5-4 and TRBJ1-2, with 7 bases lining up with TRBD1. The CDR3 is 14 residues long. Germline trimming cut 0 bases from V and 14 bases from J; bases unmatched to any gene: 13. Germline assignment: CDR1 SGHNT and CDR2 YYREEE (reference sequence). The CDR3 loop is CASSLAGQGGRRTF. The CDR3 coding sequence is TGTGCCAGCAGCTTGGCCGGGCAGGGGGGTCGGAGGACCTTC.

The chain links TRBV21-1 to TRBJ1-2; the table's D call, TRBD1, was not checked against the DNA. TRBV21-1 is a pseudogene locus. The length of the CDR3 is 18 residues. This CDR3 is CASSKARRAGQLEYGYTF. The CDR3 DNA follows: TGTGCCAGCAGCAAAGCGCGTCGGGCAGGACAGCTTGAGTATGGCTACACCTTC.

This chain joins TRBV6-1 and TRBJ2-7, with 14 nucleotides matching TRBD2. V gave up 7 bases and J gave up 7 bases; unmatched junction bases: 9. The germline V gene has CDR1 MNHNS and CDR2 SASEGT. The CDR3 is 15 residues long. The CDR3 DNA is TGTGCCAGCACTCAGGGACTAGCGGGGGCGGGGGAGCAGTACTTC. Its translation is CASTQGLAGAGEQYF.

The chain uses TRBV6-6 and TRBJ2-3, with TRBD1 as a possible D gene (6 bases). Per germline, CDR1 MNHNY and CDR2 SVGAGI (reference sequence). V lost 10 bases and J 5 bases, leaving 16 bases between the germline ends. This CDR3 region has 13 residues. The DNA for the CDR3 is TGTGCCACCGTACAGGGTTACCGAGATACGCAGTATTTT. Amino acids: CATVQGYRDTQYF.

The V and J genes are TRBV5-1 and TRBJ1-4; D uncertain. This CDR3 has 11 residues. The V end lost 4 bases, the J end lost 7 bases, and 5 bases lay between the germline ends. Germline CDR1 is SGHRS and CDR2 is YFSETQ. CDR3 bases: TGCGCCAGCAGCCCCGGTGAAAAACTGTTTTTT. Its translation is CASSPGEKLFF.